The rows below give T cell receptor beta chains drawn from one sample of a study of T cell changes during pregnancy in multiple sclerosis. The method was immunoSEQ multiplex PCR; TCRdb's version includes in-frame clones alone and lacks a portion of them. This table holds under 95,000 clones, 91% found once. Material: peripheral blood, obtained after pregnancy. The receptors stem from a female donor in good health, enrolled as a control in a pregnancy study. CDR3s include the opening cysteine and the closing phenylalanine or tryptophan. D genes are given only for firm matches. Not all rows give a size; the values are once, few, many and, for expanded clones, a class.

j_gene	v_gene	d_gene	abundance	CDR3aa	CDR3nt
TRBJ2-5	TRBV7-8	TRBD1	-	CASSLRDRMETQYF	TGTGCCAGCAGCTTGAGGGACAGAATGGAGACCCAGTACTTC
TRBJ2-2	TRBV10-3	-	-	CAIRPGVARNTGELFF	TGTGCCATCCGGCCAGGGGTTGCTAGGAACACCGGGGAGCTGTTTTTT
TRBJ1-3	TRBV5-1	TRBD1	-	CASGTTGGGNTIYF	TGCGCCAGCGGGACGACAGGGGGAGGAAACACCATATATTTT
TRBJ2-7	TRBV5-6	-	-	CASSLVHREYEQYF	TGTGCCAGCAGCTTGGTTCACAGGGAATACGAGCAGTACTTC
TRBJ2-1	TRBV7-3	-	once	CASSATGTAGDEQFF	TGTGCCAGCAGCGCGACCGGGACAGCGGGCGATGAGCAGTTCTTC
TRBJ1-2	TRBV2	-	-	CASGRADGYTF	TGTGCCAGCGGGCGAGCCGATGGCTACACCTTC
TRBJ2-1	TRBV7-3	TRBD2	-	CASSLMSGGALNEQFF	TGTGCCAGCAGCTTAATGTCGGGGGGGGCCCTGAATGAGCAGTTCTTC
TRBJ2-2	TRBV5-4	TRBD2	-	CASSILAGAGTGELFF	TGTGCCAGCAGCATCCTAGCGGGGGCTGGGACCGGGGAGCTGTTTTTT
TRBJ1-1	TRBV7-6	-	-	CASSPRGNTEAFF	TGTGCCAGCAGCCCTAGGGGGAACACTGAAGCTTTCTTT
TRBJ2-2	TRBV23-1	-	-	CASRTRRANTGELFF	TGCGCCAGCAGAACAAGGCGGGCGAACACCGGGGAGCTGTTTTTT
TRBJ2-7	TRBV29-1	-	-	CSVNREAGEQYF	TGCAGCGTTAACAGGGAAGCTGGCGAGCAGTACTTC
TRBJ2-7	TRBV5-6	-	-	CASGGEYEQYF	TGTGCCAGCGGCGGCGAATACGAGCAGTACTTC
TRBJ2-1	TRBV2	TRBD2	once	CASSEEAGGSSYNEQFF	TGTGCCAGCAGTGAAGAAGCGGGGGGGAGCTCCTACAATGAGCAGTTCTTC